A selection of T cell receptor beta chains follows, all from one sample in a study of blood T cell repertoires in COVID-19. Sequencing was performed with immunoSEQ multiplex PCR; in TCRdb, only in-frame clones are kept and a portion is missing. The sample has a few hundred thousand clones, 80% to 90% seen once. The source material was peripheral blood. The source of these receptors is a woman aged 70-85 years with acute or convalescent COVID-19. The CDR3 runs from the conserved cysteine through the conserved F or W. The D gene is left open where the match is weak. Size is omitted from some rows. Given values are once, few, many or a class for expanded clones.

cdr3_aa	cdr3_nt	v_call	clone_size	j_call	cdr3_length	d_call
CASSQGRTGELFF	TGTGCCAGCAGCCAGGGCCGCACCGGGGAGCTGTTTTTT	TRBV3-1/TRBV3-2	.	TRBJ2-2	13	.
CASSRTGADTEAFF	TGTGCCAGCAGTAGAACAGGGGCGGACACTGAAGCTTTCTTT	TRBV6-5	.	TRBJ1-1	14	TRBD1
CSVAPAGYYGYTF	TGCAGCGTTGCCCCGGCAGGGTACTATGGCTACACCTTC	TRBV29-1	.	TRBJ1-2	13	.
CASIPTGMTYTEAFF	TGTGCCAGCATCCCGACAGGGATGACGTACACTGAAGCTTTCTTT	TRBV7-8	.	TRBJ1-1	15	TRBD1
CASSQTGGDGYTF	TGTGCCAGCAGCCAAACAGGGGGCGATGGCTACACCTTC	TRBV3-1/TRBV3-2	.	TRBJ1-2	13	TRBD1
CASSLGGAATEAFF	TGCGCCAGCAGCTTGGGGGGCGCCGCGACTGAAGCTTTCTTT	TRBV5-1	.	TRBJ1-1	14	.
CASTMGQTGNTIYF	TGCGCCAGCACCATGGGACAGACGGGAAACACCATATATTTT	TRBV5-1	once	TRBJ1-3	14	TRBD1
CASSLGQRGGGEQYF	TGTGCCAGCAGCTTGGGGCAGCGGGGGGGCGGCGAGCAGTACTTC	TRBV5-4	.	TRBJ2-7	15	TRBD2
CASSQDSRGTGELFF	TGCGCCAGCAGCCAAGATTCTAGAGGCACCGGGGAGCTGTTTTTT	TRBV4-1	.	TRBJ2-2	15	.
CALTESSYNEQFF	TGTGCCCTGACGGAGAGCTCCTACAATGAGCAGTTCTTC	TRBV30	.	TRBJ2-1	13	.
CASSPFTVNTEAFF	TGTGCCAGCTCACCCTTCACAGTTAACACTGAAGCTTTCTTT	TRBV18	.	TRBJ1-1	14	.
CASFKRAAYGYTF	TGCGCCAGCTTTAAGAGGGCAGCGTATGGCTACACCTTC	TRBV23-1	once	TRBJ1-2	13	.
CASSPERETQYF	TGTGCCAGCAGCCCCGAGAGAGAGACCCAGTACTTC	TRBV5-4	.	TRBJ2-5	12	.
CASSLQGKGNAFF	TGTGCCAGCAGTTTACAGGGAAAGGGCAACGCTTTCTTT	TRBV12-3/TRBV12-4	once	TRBJ1-1	13	.
CASSEMWGVRYNSPLHF	TGTGCCAGCAGTGAAATGTGGGGAGTACGCTATAATTCACCCCTCCACTTT	TRBV2	once	TRBJ1-6	17	.
CSVTLGGTEQFF	TGCAGCGTTACCCTCGGGGGGACTGAGCAGTTCTTC	TRBV29-1	.	TRBJ2-1	12	TRBD2
CASSYPSLAAEAFF	TGTGCCAGCAGTTACCCCTCATTGGCCGCTGAAGCTTTCTTT	TRBV6-6	.	TRBJ1-1	14	.
CASSPNRGLSGNTIYF	TGTGCCAGCAGCCCGAACCGAGGACTCTCTGGAAACACCATATATTTT	TRBV7-2	.	TRBJ1-3	16	.